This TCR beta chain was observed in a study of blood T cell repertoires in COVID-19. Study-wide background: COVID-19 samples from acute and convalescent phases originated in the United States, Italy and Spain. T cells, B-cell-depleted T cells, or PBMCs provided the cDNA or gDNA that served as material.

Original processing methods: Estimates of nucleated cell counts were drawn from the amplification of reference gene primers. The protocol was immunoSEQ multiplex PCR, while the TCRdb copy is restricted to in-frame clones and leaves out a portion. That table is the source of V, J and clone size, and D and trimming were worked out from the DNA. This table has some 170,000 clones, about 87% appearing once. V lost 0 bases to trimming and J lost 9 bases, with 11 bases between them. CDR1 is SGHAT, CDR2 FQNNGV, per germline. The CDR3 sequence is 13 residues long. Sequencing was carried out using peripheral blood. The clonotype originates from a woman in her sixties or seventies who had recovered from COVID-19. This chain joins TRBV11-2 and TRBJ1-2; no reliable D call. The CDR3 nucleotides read TGTGCCAGCAGCTTAGATGGGGAGAGGAGCTACACCTTC. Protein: CASSLDGERSYTF.